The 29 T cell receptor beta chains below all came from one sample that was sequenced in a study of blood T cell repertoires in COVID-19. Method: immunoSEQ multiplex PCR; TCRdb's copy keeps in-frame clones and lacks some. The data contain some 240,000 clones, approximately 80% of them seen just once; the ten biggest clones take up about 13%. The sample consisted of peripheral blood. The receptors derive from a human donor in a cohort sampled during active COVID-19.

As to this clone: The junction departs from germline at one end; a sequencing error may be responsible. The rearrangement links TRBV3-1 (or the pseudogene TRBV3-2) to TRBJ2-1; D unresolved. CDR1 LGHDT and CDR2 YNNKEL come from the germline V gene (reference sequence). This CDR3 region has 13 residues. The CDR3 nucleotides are TGTGCCAGCAGCCAAGATCAACTTGGTGAGCAATTCTTC. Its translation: CASSQDQLGEQFF.

CDR3 DNA: TGTGCCAGCGAAAGTGAGGCTAGCACAGATACGCAGTATTTT. Its protein product is CASESEASTDTQYF. The genes are TRBV28 and TRBJ2-3, with D hard to call. The CDR3 is made up of 14 amino acids. The germline V and J ends were trimmed by 8 bases and 0 bases, with 12 bases remaining between them. The germline CDR1 and CDR2 sequences are MDHEN and SYDVKM.

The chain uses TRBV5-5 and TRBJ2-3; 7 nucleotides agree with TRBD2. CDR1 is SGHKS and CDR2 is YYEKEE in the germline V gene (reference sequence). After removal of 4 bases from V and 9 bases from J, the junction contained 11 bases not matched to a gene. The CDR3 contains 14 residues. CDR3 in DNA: TGTGCCAGCAGCCTGGGGACTACGGATGGAACGCAGTATTTT. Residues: CASSLGTTDGTQYF.

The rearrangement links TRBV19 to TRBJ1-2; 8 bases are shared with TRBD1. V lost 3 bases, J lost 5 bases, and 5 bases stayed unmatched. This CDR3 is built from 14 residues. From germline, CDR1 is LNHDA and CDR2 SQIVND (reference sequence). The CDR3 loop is CASSIRDRIYGYTF. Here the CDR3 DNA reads TGTGCCAGTAGTATCCGGGACAGGATATATGGCTACACCTTC.

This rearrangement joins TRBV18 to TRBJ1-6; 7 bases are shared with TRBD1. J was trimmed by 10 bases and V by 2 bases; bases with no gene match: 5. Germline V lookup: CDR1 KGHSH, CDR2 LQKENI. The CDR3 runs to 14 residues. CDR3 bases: TGTGCCAGCTCACCAGGTAGGGGGCAGTCACCCCTCCACTTT. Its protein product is CASSPGRGQSPLHF.

The CDR3 here is CASSYARGNEAFF. In DNA, the CDR3 is TGTGCCAGCAGCTATGCGAGGGGGAATGAAGCTTTCTTT. The chain couples TRBV11-3 to TRBJ1-1; D may be TRBD1 (6 bases). V gave up 4 bases and J gave up 7 bases, with 13 bases separating them. This CDR3 region has 13 residues. In germline, CDR1 is SGHNT, CDR2 YENEEA.

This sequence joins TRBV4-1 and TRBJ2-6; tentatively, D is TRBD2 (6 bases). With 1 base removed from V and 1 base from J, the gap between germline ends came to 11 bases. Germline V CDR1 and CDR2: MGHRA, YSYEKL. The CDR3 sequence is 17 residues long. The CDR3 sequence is CASSQVAGISGANVLTF. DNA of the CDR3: TGCGCCAGCAGCCAAGTTGCGGGGATTTCTGGGGCCAACGTCCTGACTTTC.

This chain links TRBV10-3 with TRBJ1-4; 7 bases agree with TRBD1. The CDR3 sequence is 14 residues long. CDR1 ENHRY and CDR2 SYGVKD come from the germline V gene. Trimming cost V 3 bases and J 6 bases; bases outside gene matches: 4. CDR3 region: CAISESRGDEKLFF. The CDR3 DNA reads TGTGCCATCAGTGAATCCAGGGGGGATGAAAAACTGTTTTTT.

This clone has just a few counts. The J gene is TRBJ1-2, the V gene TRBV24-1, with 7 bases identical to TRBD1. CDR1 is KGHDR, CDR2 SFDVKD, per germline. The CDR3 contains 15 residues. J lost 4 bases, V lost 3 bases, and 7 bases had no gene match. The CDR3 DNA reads TGTGCCACCAGTGATCCGACAGGGAGCTTCTATGGCTACACCTTC. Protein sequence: CATSDPTGSFYGYTF.

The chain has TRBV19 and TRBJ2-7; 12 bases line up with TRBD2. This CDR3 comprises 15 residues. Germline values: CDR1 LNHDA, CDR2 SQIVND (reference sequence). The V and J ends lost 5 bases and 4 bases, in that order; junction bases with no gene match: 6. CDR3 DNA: TGTGCCAGTAGTTCTCTAGCGGGAGGGCATTACGAGCAGTACTTC. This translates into CASSSLAGGHYEQYF.

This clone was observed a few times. The CDR3: CASSRDTSAGELFF. The CDR3 region has the DNA TGTGCCAGCAGCCGAGACACTAGCGCCGGGGAGCTGTTTTTT. The chain links TRBV3-1 (or the pseudogene TRBV3-2) to TRBJ2-2, with 7 nucleotides matching TRBD2. This CDR3 spans 14 amino acids. The trim removed 4 bases at V and 6 bases at J, leaving 5 bases unmatched. Germline CDR1 is LGHDT and CDR2 is YNNKEL (reference sequence).

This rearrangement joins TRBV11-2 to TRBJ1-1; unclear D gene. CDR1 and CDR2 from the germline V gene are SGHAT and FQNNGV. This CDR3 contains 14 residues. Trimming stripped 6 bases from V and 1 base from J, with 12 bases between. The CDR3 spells CASSLTPQNTEAFF. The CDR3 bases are TGTGCCAGCAGTTTGACACCACAGAACACTGAAGCTTTCTTT.

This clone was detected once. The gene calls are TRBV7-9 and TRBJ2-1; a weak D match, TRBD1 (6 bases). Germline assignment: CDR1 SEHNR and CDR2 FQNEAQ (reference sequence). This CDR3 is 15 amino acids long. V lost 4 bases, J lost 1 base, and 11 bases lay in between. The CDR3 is CASSYRDKSYNEQFF. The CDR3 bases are TGTGCCAGCAGCTACCGGGACAAGTCCTACAATGAGCAGTTCTTC.

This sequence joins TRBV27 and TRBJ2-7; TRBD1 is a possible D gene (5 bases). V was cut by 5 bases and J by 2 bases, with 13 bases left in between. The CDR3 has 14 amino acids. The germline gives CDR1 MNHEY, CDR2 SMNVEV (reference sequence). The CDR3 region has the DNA TGTGCCAGCAGTCCCTCCGACAGACCCTACGAGCAGTACTTC. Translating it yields CASSPSDRPYEQYF.

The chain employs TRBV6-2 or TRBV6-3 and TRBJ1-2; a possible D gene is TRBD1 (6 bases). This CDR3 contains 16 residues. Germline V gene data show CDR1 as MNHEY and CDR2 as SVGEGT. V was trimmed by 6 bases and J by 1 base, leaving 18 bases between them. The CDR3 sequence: CASSPNRQVLNYGYTF. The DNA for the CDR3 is TGTGCCAGCAGCCCCAACCGACAGGTCCTTAACTATGGCTACACCTTC.

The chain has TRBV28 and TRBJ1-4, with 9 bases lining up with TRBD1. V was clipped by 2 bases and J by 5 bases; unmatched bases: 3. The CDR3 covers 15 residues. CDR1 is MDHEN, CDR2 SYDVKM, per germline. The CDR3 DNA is TGTGCCAGCAGTTTAACAGGGGGCGCCAATGAAAAACTGTTTTTT. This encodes CASSLTGGANEKLFF.

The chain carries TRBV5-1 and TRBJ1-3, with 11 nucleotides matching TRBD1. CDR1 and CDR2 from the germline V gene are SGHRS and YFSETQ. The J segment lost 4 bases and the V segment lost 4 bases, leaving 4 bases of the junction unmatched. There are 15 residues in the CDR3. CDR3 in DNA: TGCGCCAGCAGCCTTGGGACAGGGGGAGGAAACACCATATATTTT. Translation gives CASSLGTGGGNTIYF.

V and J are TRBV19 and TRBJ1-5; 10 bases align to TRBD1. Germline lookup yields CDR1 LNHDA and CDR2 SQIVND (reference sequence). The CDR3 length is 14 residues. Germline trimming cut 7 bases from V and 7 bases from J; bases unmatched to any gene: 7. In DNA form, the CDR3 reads TGTGCCAGTATCACGACAGGGGGCATACAGCCCCAGCATTTT. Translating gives CASITTGGIQPQHF. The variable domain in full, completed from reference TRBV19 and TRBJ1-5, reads DGGITQSPKYLFRKEGQNVTLSCEQNLNHDAMYWYRQDPGQGLRLIYYSQIVNDFQKGDIAEGYSVSREKKESFPLTVTSAQKNPTAFYLCASITTGGIQPQHFGDGTRLSIL.

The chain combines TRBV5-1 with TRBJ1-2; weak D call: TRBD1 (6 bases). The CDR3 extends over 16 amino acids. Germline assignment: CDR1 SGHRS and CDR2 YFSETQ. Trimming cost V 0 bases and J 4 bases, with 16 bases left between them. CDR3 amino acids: CASSLGGTNIPYGYTF. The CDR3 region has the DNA TGCGCCAGCAGCTTGGGAGGGACAAATATCCCCTATGGCTACACCTTC.

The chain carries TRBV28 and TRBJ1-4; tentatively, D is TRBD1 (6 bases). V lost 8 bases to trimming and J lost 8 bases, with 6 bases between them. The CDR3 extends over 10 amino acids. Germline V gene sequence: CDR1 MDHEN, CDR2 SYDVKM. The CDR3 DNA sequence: TGTGCCAGCGGGGGCGAAAAACTGTTTTTT. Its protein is CASGGEKLFF.

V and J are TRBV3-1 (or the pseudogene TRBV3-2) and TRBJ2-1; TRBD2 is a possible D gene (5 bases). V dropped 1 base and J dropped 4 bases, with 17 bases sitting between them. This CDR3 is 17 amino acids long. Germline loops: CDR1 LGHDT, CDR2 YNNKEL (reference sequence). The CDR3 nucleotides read TGTGCCAGCAGCCAAGGCCTAGCCCTAGAGTATTACAATGAGCAGTTCTTC. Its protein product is CASSQGLALEYYNEQFF.

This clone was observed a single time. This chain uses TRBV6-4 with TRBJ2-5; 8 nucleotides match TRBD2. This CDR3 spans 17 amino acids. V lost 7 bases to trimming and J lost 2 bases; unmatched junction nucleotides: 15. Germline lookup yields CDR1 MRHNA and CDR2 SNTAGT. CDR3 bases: TGTGCCAGCAAGCAAGAGTTAAGCGGGAGAGTACAAGAGACCCAGTACTTC. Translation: CASKQELSGRVQETQYF.

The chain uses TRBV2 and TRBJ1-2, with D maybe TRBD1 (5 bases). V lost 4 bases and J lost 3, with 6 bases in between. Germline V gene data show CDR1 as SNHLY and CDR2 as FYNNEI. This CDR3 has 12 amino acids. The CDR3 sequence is CASSARDYGYTF. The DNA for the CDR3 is TGTGCCAGCAGTGCCAGGGACTATGGCTACACCTTC. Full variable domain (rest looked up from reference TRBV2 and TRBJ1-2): EPEVTQTPSHQVTQMGQEVILRCVPISNHLYFYWYRQILGQKVEFLVSFYNNEISEKSEIFDDQFSVERPDGSNFTLKIRSTKLEDSAMYFCASSARDYGYTFGSGTRLTVV.

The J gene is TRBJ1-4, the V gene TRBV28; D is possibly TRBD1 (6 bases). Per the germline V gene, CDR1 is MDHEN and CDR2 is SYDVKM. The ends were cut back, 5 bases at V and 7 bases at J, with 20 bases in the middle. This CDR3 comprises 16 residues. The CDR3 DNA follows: TGTGCCAGCAGTGGCTTTGAGGCAGGGGACGGTGAAAAACTGTTTTTT. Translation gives CASSGFEAGDGEKLFF.

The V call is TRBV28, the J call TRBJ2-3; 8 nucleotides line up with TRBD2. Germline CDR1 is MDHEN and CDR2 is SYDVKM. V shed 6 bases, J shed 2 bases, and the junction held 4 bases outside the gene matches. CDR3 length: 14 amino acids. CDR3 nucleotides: TGTGCCAGCAGCCCAGCGGGGGTCACAGATACGCAGTATTTT. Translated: CASSPAGVTDTQYF.

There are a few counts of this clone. The CDR3 loop reads CASSHYRGGNQPQHF. The CDR3 DNA sequence: TGTGCCAGCAGTCACTACAGGGGCGGCAATCAGCCCCAGCATTTT. V usage is TRBV28 and J usage is TRBJ1-5, with 7 bases fitting TRBD1. V lost 5 bases and J lost 2; bases outside the gene matches: 6. The CDR3 covers 15 residues. Germline assignment: CDR1 MDHEN and CDR2 SYDVKM.

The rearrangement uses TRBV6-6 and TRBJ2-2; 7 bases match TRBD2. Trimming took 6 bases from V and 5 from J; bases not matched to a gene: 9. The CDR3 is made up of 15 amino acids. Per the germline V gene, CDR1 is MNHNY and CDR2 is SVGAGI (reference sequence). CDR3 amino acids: CASSPERGGTGELFF. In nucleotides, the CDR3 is TGTGCCAGCAGCCCTGAGCGGGGTGGAACCGGGGAGCTGTTTTTT.

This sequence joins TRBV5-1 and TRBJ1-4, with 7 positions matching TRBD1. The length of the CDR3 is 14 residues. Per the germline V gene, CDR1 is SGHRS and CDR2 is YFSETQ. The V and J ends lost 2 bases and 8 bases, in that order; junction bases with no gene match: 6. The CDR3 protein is CASSFGRGQEKLFF. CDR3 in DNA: TGCGCCAGCAGCTTTGGTAGGGGGCAAGAAAAACTGTTTTTT. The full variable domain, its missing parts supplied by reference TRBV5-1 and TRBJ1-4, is KAGVTQTPRYLIKTRGQQVTLSCSPISGHRSVSWYQQTPGQGLQFLFEYFSETQRNKGNFPGRFSGRQFSNSRSEMNVSTLELGDSALYLCASSFGRGQEKLFFGSGTQLSVL.

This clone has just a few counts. The CDR3 is CASSLTGRMNTEAFF. For the CDR3, the DNA is TGTGCCAGCAGTTTGACAGGTAGGATGAACACTGAAGCTTTCTTT. The rearrangement links TRBV28 to TRBJ1-1; TRBD1 is a possible D gene (6 bases). In germline, CDR1 is MDHEN, CDR2 SYDVKM. The CDR3 is made up of 15 amino acids. V was clipped by 3 bases and J by 0 bases, with 11 bases between them.